This T cell receptor beta chain was identified in a study of T cell responses to AZD1222 COVID-19 vaccine (dated by TCRdb to about 2021). At the level of the whole study: TCR sequencing was performed for roughly 250 trial participants, of whom around 200 were given two doses of AZD1222 and approximately 25 were given two doses of MenACWY control vaccine. Trial participants were enrolled by age into subgroups of 18-55, 56-69 and 70-plus years, and roughly 150, 30 and 60 TCR-sequenced participants, respectively, were included in these subgroups.

Cut back by 4 bases and 4 bases, the V and J ends lie 11 bases apart. The germline V gene encodes CDR1 MDHEN and CDR2 SYDVKM. The CDR3 measures 14 amino acids from cysteine to phenylalanine. The CDR3 DNA has 42 bases and is translated from base 1. With regard to this clone: This clone's antigen is unknown. Base qualities are not at hand, and no much larger clone is one base apart.

Interpreted using the paper, the time point label stands for: baseline before first vaccination. Explained via the paper, the treatment or condition label denotes: meningococcal conjugate vaccine given as trial control. Vaccinee samples came from UK trials COV001 and COV002, including a single-blind randomized controlled phase 2/3 trial of AZD1222 (ChAdOx1 nCoV-19) in healthy adults. For TCRbeta chain sequencing, PBMC samples were collected from trial participants at day 0 and at day 28 after the second dose. The CDR3 regions of human TCRbeta chains were analyzed by immunosequencing. The authors' analysis ran thus. Repertoire TCRs were checked for matches against a reference library of SARS-CoV-2-specific TCRs that had been generated using the MIRA antigen-specificity platform. Breadth was defined as the fraction of unique TCRs that were SARS-CoV-2-associated. Depth was defined as the fraction of total T cells that were SARS-CoV-2-associated. Using the MIRA data, every spike-specific TCR was mapped to the spike region that the TCR reacted to and assigned to either a CD4 or a CD8 class. Log10-transformed breadth and depth values were compared by one-way ANOVA with Sidak's multiple comparisons tests. Not all clones reach the TCRdb copy of this immuneACCESS table, which keeps in-frame sequences only. Checked studies attribute under half of the gap to unresolved V genes and leave the rest unexplained. V and J calls and clone size are those listed in that table; D and trimming were worked out from the DNA. The sample profile shows approximately 120,000 clones; less than 95% of them were found once. The ten most abundant clones make up nearly 4.5% of the sample.

The paper as a whole reports these results and caveats: A significant rise in spike-specific TCR breadth and depth was observed after two AZD1222 doses relative to day 0 and relative to MenACWY recipients. The 56-69-year group was small, and its depth increase did not reach significance, likely because of low power. Participants were mostly white British, with more females than males. The authors suggested clonal diversity may have been underestimated. Nearly half of unique spike-specific TCRs reportedly recognized epitopes outside regions mutated in the B.1.351 and B.1.1.7 variants. Vaccine-associated CD4 TCRs spanned the whole spike protein, with dominant responses in regions 160-218 and 743-854. Because no samples from the day 14 peak response were available, repertoires could be characterized only after the peak T cell response. Conclusions about previously exposed vaccinees are limited because only a handful of AZD1222 recipients were SARS-CoV-2 seropositive at baseline.

This TCR was sampled from an adult in good health. The sequence links TRBV28 to TRBJ1-5; the D gene lacks a confident call. This sample comprised peripheral blood, obtained on day 0 of MenACWY control vaccination. The sequenced DNA is TGTGCCAGCAGTTCACGGCTTGGGAATCAGCCCCAGCATTTT. Translated, it reads CASSSRLGNQPQHF.